The T cell receptor beta chain under discussion was sequenced for a study of T-cell memory formation after mild COVID-19. 5'RACE primed from the constant segment yielded TCR alpha and TCR beta cDNA libraries bearing sample barcodes and UMIs. TCRdb ran MiXCR on the 5' RACE reads and lists one entry per CDR3 protein. The table has roughly 320,000 distinct CDR3 sequences, 28% seen once. Study-level points and caveats: There were some responding clones in pre-infection memory, which suggested that cross-reactive memory had joined. CD4/CD8 balance characterized clones contracting day 15 to 85, and CD4+ skew characterized later expanders.

As for this clonotype: No antigen is known for it.

V was cut by 2 bases and J by 2 bases, with 9 bases left in between. Germline lookup yields CDR1 KGHDR and CDR2 SFDVKD. This CDR3 is built from 14 residues. The rearrangement joins TRBV24-1 to TRBJ2-7, with D possibly being TRBD1 (5 bases). This sequence originates from an adult woman who had mild COVID-19 (a few samples of this study predate the infection). Cell type and time point are not known. The sequencing input was PBMCs or a T cell subset sorted from them (not recorded which). CDR3: CATSDSYRPYEQYF. CDR3 coding DNA: TGTGCCACCAGTGATTCCTACAGGCCCTACGAGCAGTACTTC.